A selection of T cell receptor beta chains follows, all from one sample in a study of blood T cell repertoires in COVID-19. Data came from immunoSEQ multiplex PCR; TCRdb stores just in-frame clones and leaves some out. The table has 270,000 or so clones, around nine tenths seen once. The sequenced sample was peripheral blood. These receptors all stem from a woman in her twenties or thirties with COVID-19, enrolled during active disease. Each CDR3 is given with its conserved first and last residue.

v_call,j_call,cdr3_length,cdr3_aa
TRBV30,TRBJ1-5,13,CAWSGSTGQPQHF
TRBV7-9,TRBJ1-2,15,CASSLVRDRAYGYTF
TRBV18,TRBJ1-2,15,CASSPAGASNYGYTF
TRBV6-6,TRBJ1-1,13,CASSYEQGSEAFF
TRBV2,TRBJ2-2,15,CASEAGTSITGELFF
TRBV5-1,TRBJ2-2,15,CASSLPGTGTGELFF
TRBV28,TRBJ1-5,16,CASSLWREGVGQPQHF
TRBV11-2,TRBJ2-7,14,CASSPSRTDYEQYF
TRBV11-3,TRBJ2-3,17,CASSLSPNGESTDTQYF
TRBV5-1,TRBJ2-4,14,CASSAGLDGNIQYF
TRBV5-8,TRBJ2-1,15,CASSSRGSSYNEQFF
TRBV5-4,TRBJ2-3,15,CASSQRGGVADTQYF